The clone carrying this TCR beta chain appeared a few times. Its target is unknown. Germline V CDR1 and CDR2: SGHTA, FQGNSA. V was shortened by 5 bases and J by 0 bases, with 14 bases between the two germline ends. The CDR3 contains 15 residues. This specimen comes from a study of beta chain features in type 1 diabetes. A single heparinised draw of around 0.11 L on average was taken per donor. Purity exceeding 95% was reached by all sorted populations. TCRB transcripts that were expressed got sequenced, as all of the isolated RNA had been reverse transcribed. Profiling relied on immunoSEQ multiplex PCR, and the TCRdb table lists in-frame clones only, not all of them. The sample shows fewer than 200,000 clones, 9% to 12% of them seen only once. Study-wide points: Shorter templates may be favored by PCR, equally so in patients and controls. In all four CD4+ subsets, TCRB CDR3 length was significantly, moderately reduced in type 1 diabetes.

The chain joins TRBV7-2 to TRBJ2-7; D might be TRBD1 (6 bases). The material sequenced was central memory CD4+ T cells from blood. This clonotype originated in a man in his thirties or forties with type 1 diabetes. The CDR3 DNA is TGTGCCAGCAGCCCATTGACAGGCAGCTCCTACGAGCAGTACTTC. Translated: CASSPLTGSSYEQYF.